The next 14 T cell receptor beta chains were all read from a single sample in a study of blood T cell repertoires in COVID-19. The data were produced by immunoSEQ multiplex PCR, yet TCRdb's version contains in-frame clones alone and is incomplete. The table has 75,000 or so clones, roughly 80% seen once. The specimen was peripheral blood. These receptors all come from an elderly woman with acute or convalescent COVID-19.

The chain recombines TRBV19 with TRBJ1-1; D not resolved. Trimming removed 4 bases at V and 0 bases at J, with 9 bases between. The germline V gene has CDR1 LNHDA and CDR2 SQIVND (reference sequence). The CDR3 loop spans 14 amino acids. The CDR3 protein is CASSKITVNTEAFF. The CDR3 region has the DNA TGTGCCAGTAGTAAAATTACGGTGAACACTGAAGCTTTCTTT.

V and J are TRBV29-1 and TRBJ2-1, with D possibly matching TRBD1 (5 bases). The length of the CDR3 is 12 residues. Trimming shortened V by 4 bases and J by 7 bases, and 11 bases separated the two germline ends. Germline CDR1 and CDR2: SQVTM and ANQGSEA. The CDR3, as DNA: TGCAGCGTTGGGCCAGGGAATAATGAGCAGTTCTTC. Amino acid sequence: CSVGPGNNEQFF.

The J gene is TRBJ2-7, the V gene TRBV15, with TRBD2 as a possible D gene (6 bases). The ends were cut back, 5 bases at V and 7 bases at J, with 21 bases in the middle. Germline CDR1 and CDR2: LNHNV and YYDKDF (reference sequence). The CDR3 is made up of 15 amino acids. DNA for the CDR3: TGTGCCACCAGCTTATACCTGGGGGGTCTAGATGAGCAGTACTTC. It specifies CATSLYLGGLDEQYF.

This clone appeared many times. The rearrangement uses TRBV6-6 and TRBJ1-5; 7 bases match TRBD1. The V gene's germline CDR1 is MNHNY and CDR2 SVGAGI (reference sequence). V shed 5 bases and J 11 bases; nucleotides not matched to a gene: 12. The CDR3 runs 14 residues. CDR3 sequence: CASSPLQGGSAQHF. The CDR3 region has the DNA TGTGCCAGCAGTCCCCTCCAGGGGGGATCGGCCCAGCATTTT.

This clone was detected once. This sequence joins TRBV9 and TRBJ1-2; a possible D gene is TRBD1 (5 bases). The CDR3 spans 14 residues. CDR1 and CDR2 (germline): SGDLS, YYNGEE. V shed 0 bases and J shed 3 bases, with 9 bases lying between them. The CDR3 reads CASSVGIGDYGYTF. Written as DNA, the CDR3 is TGTGCCAGCAGCGTAGGTATAGGGGACTATGGCTACACCTTC.

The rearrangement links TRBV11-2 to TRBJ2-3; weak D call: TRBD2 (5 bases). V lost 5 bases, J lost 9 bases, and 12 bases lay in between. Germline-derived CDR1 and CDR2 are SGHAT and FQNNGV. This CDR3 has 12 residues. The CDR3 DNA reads TGTGCCAGCAGCCCCTCGGGGAAGACGCAGTATTTT. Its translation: CASSPSGKTQYF. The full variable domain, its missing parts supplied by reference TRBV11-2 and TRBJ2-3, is EAGVAQSPRYKIIEKRQSVAFWCNPISGHATLYWYQQILGQGPKLLIQFQNNGVVDDSQLPKDRFSAERLKGVDSTLKIQPAKLEDSAVYLCASSPSGKTQYFGPGTRLTVL.

CDR3 in DNA: TGCAGCGTTGAGGGCGTAATCGGACTAGCGGGACGTGCAGATACGCAGTATTTT. This codes for CSVEGVIGLAGRADTQYF. The chain combines TRBV29-1 with TRBJ2-3, with TRBD2 identical over 12 bases. This CDR3 contains 18 residues. J gave up 4 bases and V 3 bases, and 14 bases lay outside the gene matches. Germline-derived CDR1 and CDR2 are SQVTM and ANQGSEA.

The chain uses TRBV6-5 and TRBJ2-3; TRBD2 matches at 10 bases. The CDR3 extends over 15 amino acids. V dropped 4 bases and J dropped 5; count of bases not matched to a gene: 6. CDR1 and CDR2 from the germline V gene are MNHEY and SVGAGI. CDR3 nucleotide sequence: TGTGCCAGCAGTTCCCCCGGACTAGCGGAAGATACGCAGTATTTT. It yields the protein CASSSPGLAEDTQYF.

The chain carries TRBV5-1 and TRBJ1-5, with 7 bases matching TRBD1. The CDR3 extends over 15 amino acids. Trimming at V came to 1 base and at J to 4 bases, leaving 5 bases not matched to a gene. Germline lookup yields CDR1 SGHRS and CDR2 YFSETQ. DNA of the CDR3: TGCGCCAGCAGCTTGAACGGGGACAGTAATCAGCCCCAGCATTTT. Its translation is CASSLNGDSNQPQHF.

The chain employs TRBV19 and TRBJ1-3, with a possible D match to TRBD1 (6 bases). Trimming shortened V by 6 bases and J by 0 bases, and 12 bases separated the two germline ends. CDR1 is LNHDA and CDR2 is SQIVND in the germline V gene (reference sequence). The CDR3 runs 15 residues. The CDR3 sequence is CASREDRYSGNTIYF. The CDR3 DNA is TGTGCCAGTAGGGAGGACAGATACTCTGGAAACACCATATATTTT. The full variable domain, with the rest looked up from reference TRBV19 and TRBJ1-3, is DGGITQSPKYLFRKEGQNVTLSCEQNLNHDAMYWYRQDPGQGLRLIYYSQIVNDFQKGDIAEGYSVSREKKESFPLTVTSAQKNPTAFYLCASREDRYSGNTIYFGEGSWLTVV.

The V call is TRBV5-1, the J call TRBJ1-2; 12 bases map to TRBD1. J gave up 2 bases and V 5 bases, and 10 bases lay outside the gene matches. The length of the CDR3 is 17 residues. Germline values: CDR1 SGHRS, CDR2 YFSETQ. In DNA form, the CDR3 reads TGCGCCAGCAGTTCCGGGACAGGGGGCAGTGCGAACTATGGCTACACCTTC. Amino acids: CASSSGTGGSANYGYTF.

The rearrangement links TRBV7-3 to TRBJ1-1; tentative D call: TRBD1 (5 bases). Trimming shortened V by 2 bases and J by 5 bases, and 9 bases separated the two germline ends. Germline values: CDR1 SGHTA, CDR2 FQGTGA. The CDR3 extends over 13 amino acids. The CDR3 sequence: CASSLQGGTEAFF. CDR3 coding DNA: TGTGCCAGCAGCTTACAGGGTGGGACTGAAGCTTTCTTT. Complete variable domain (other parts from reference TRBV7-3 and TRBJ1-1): GAGVSQTPSNKVTEKGKYVELRCDPISGHTALYWYRQSLGQGPEFLIYFQGTGAADDSGLPNDRFFAVRPEGSVSTLKIQRTERGDSAVYLCASSLQGGTEAFFGQGTRLTVV.

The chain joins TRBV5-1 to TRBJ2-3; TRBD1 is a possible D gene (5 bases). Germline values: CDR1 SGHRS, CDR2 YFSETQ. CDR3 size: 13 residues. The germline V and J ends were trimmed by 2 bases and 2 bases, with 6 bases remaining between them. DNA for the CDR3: TGCGCCAGCAGCTTCAGGGACACAGATACGCAGTATTTT. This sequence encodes CASSFRDTDTQYF.

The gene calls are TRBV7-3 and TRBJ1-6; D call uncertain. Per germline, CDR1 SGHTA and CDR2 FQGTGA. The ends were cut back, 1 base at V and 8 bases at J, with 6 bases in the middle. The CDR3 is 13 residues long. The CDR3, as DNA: TGTGCCAGCAGCTTAAACCGGGATTCACCCCTCCACTTT. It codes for CASSLNRDSPLHF.